The present T cell receptor (beta chain) was sequenced within a study of breast tumors, draining lymph nodes, adjacent tissues. The CDR3 runs to 14 residues. Germline lookup yields CDR1 WNHNN and CDR2 SYGVQD (reference sequence). V dropped 9 bases and J dropped 1 base, with 12 bases sitting between them. Study results and limitations: Luminal-like breast cancer showed significantly greater tumor-nontumor repertoire similarity than basal-like breast cancer did. Tumor repertoires ranked between lymph nodes and nontumor tissue in diversity, with V and J gene preferences.

MiXCR was run by TCRdb on the multiplex PCR reads, yielding one entry per CDR3 protein. The sample holds more than 10,000 distinct CDR3 sequences, roughly 70% seen once. As regards this clonotype: Its specificity is unknown.

This TCR was recovered from a female donor with breast cancer. Some clones in this sample may be carry-over from other donors' samples. The chain employs TRBV10-1 and TRBJ2-2; D is tentatively TRBD1 or TRBD2 (5 bases each). The sequenced sample was tumor-adjacent breast tissue. The CDR3 protein is CASRRDQNTGELFF. The CDR3, as DNA: TGCGCCAGTAGACGGGACCAGAACACCGGGGAGCTGTTTTTT.